The 24 T cell receptor beta chains given below trace back to one sample, sequenced in a study of T cell responses to AZD1222 COVID-19 vaccine. The method was immunoSEQ multiplex PCR; TCRdb's version includes in-frame clones alone and lacks a portion of them. The repertoire has under 110,000 clones, approximately 86% of them found once; the top ten carry around 1.5%. Sequences were derived from peripheral blood, sampled on day 0 of AZD1222 vaccination. These TCRs come from an adult in good health.

This chain connects TRBV7-2 to TRBJ1-2; maybe TRBD1 (5 bases). V lost 2 bases to trimming and J lost 7 bases, with 11 bases between them. Germline V lookup: CDR1 SGHTA, CDR2 FQGNSA. The CDR3 totals 13 residues. CDR3 DNA sequence: TGTGCCAGCAGCTTATATCTGGGACCTGGCTACACCTTC. This gives the protein CASSLYLGPGYTF.

The rearrangement joins TRBV3-1 (or the pseudogene TRBV3-2) to TRBJ1-1; no reliable D call. This CDR3 comprises 11 residues. The germline CDR1 and CDR2 sequences are LGHDT and YNNKEL (reference sequence). V was cut by 0 bases and J by 9 bases, with 5 bases left in between. The CDR3 DNA sequence: TGTGCCAGCAGCCAAGATTGGAAAGCTTTCTTT. Translation: CASSQDWKAFF.

This rearrangement joins TRBV2 to TRBJ2-1; D ambiguous. The V end lost 6 bases, the J end lost 5 bases, and 20 bases lay between the germline ends. The germline gives CDR1 SNHLY, CDR2 FYNNEI. The CDR3 spans 16 residues. The CDR3 reads CASSLTTESLDNEQFF. CDR3 DNA: TGTGCCAGCAGCCTGACGACTGAATCCCTGGACAATGAGCAGTTCTTC. The whole variable domain, filled in from reference TRBV2 and TRBJ2-1, reads EPEVTQTPSHQVTQMGQEVILRCVPISNHLYFYWYRQILGQKVEFLVSFYNNEISEKSEIFDDQFSVERPDGSNFTLKIRSTKLEDSAMYFCASSLTTESLDNEQFFGPGTRLTVL.

The rearrangement joins TRBV7-2 to TRBJ2-1; the D gene is possibly TRBD1 (5 bases). Trimming took off 3 bases at V and 2 bases at J, with 14 bases between the two ends. This CDR3 is 16 amino acids long. CDR1 and CDR2 (germline): SGHTA, FQGNSA. The CDR3 here is CASSLFPWGPYNEQFF. The CDR3 DNA sequence: TGTGCCAGCAGCTTGTTTCCCTGGGGCCCCTACAATGAGCAGTTCTTC.

The chain recombines TRBV7-8 with TRBJ1-3; TRBD1 might be the D (6 bases). The germline V and J ends were trimmed by 2 bases and 0 bases, with 17 bases remaining between them. The CDR3 covers 18 residues. Germline V gene data show CDR1 as SGHVS and CDR2 as FQNEAQ. This CDR3 is CASSLRGSGDLSGNTIYF. CDR3 nucleotides: TGTGCCAGCAGCTTACGGGGGTCAGGGGACCTCTCTGGAAACACCATATATTTT.

This clone was observed a single time. V is TRBV19 and J is TRBJ1-1, with D unresolved. The CDR3 is 13 residues long. Germline CDR1 is LNHDA and CDR2 is SQIVND (reference sequence). V was trimmed by 7 bases and J by 1 base, leaving 10 bases between them. CDR3 in amino acids: CASMPHENTEAFF. The CDR3 DNA is TGTGCCAGTATGCCGCACGAGAACACTGAAGCTTTCTTT. The variable domain in full, with the rest retrieved from reference TRBV19 and TRBJ1-1, is DGGITQSPKYLFRKEGQNVTLSCEQNLNHDAMYWYRQDPGQGLRLIYYSQIVNDFQKGDIAEGYSVSREKKESFPLTVTSAQKNPTAFYLCASMPHENTEAFFGQGTRLTVV.

Many counts were recorded for this clone. The chain employs TRBV19 and TRBJ1-1, with D possibly TRBD1 on 5 matching bases. Germline CDR1 LNHDA, CDR2 SQIVND (reference sequence). CDR3 size: 15 residues. V dropped 7 bases and J dropped 0 bases, with 15 bases sitting between them. CDR3 sequence (DNA): TGTGCCAGTATTTCAGGGCGGAGGATGAACACTGAAGCTTTCTTT. Its translation: CASISGRRMNTEAFF.

J is TRBJ2-7 and V is TRBV28; 8 nucleotides line up with TRBD1. CDR3 length equals 15 residues. The germline gives CDR1 MDHEN, CDR2 SYDVKM. After removal of 4 bases from V and 3 bases from J, the junction contained 8 bases not matched to a gene. CDR3 coding DNA: TGTGCCAGCAGTTCTGACCGGACAGGGCTCTACGAGCAGTACTTC. This encodes CASSSDRTGLYEQYF. Using reference TRBV28 and TRBJ2-7 for the parts outside the CDR3, the full variable domain is DVKVTQSSRYLVKRTGEKVFLECVQDMDHENMFWYRQDPGLGLRLIYFSYDVKMKEKGDIPEGYSVSREKKERFSLILESASTNQTSMYLCASSSDRTGLYEQYFGPGTRLTVT.

This rearrangement joins TRBV6-2 or TRBV6-3 to TRBJ2-7; D is ambiguous. The CDR3 covers 15 residues. Germline V gene lookup returns CDR1 MNHEY and CDR2 SVGEGT. With 4 bases removed from V and 0 bases from J, the gap between germline ends came to 13 bases. The CDR3, as DNA: TGTGCCAGCAGTTCGCCGATCAGGAGCTCCTACGAGCAGTACTTC. Protein sequence: CASSSPIRSSYEQYF.

The gene calls are TRBV9 and TRBJ1-1; maybe TRBD1 (5 bases). The CDR3 loop spans 14 amino acids. V was cut by 0 bases and J by 3 bases, with 9 bases left in between. Germline CDR1 and CDR2: SGDLS and YYNGEE. The CDR3 nucleotides are TGTGCCAGCAGCGTAGACGAGGGGTACACTGAAGCTTTCTTT. It encodes CASSVDEGYTEAFF.

J is TRBJ1-2 and V is TRBV6-5; weak D call: TRBD1 (5 bases). The germline gives CDR1 MNHEY, CDR2 SVGAGI. The CDR3 loop spans 14 amino acids. V was cut by 6 bases and J by 4 bases, with 15 bases left in between. The CDR3 sequence is CASRTPGGGYGYTF. CDR3 bases: TGTGCCAGCAGAACCCCCGGTGGGGGCTATGGCTACACCTTC.

This sequence joins TRBV5-6 and TRBJ1-1; D may be TRBD1 (6 bases). This CDR3 is 15 amino acids long. CDR1 and CDR2 from the germline V gene are SGHDT and YYEEEE. The V and J ends lost 4 bases and 2 bases respectively, with 15 bases between them. Here the CDR3 DNA reads TGTGCCAGCAGCCCCACCGGGACACCTAACACTGAAGCTTTCTTT. This translates into CASSPTGTPNTEAFF.

The rearrangement links TRBV7-3 to TRBJ1-1; D ambiguous. V was pared by 6 bases and J by 1 base, with 12 bases between. The germline V gene has CDR1 SGHTA and CDR2 FQGTGA. The CDR3 contains 14 residues. The CDR3 sequence is CASRATTENTEAFF. The DNA of the CDR3 is TGTGCCAGCAGGGCCACAACGGAGAACACTGAAGCTTTCTTT.

The chain employs TRBV7-9 and TRBJ2-3; 10 bases agree with TRBD2. This CDR3 region has 16 residues. Unmatched junction bases numbered 4, after V lost 4 bases and J lost 0 bases. Per the germline V gene, CDR1 is SEHNR and CDR2 is FQNEAQ (reference sequence). This CDR3 reads CASSSASGRSTDTQYF. In DNA form, the CDR3 reads TGTGCCAGCAGCTCCGCTAGCGGGAGAAGCACAGATACGCAGTATTTT. Full variable domain (rest looked up from reference TRBV7-9 and TRBJ2-3): DTGVSQNPRHKITKRGQNVTFRCDPISEHNRLYWYRQTLGQGPEFLTYFQNEAQLEKSRLLSDRFSAERPKGSFSTLEIQRTEQGDSAMYLCASSSASGRSTDTQYFGPGTRLTVL.

V gene TRBV7-6 combines with J gene TRBJ2-1; weak D call: TRBD2 (6 bases). Trimming stripped 5 bases from V and 6 bases from J, with 14 bases between. CDR1 and CDR2 (germline): SGHVS, FNYEAQ. This CDR3 is 14 amino acids long. CDR3 loop: CASSLGVEGNEQFF. The CDR3 DNA reads as TGTGCCAGCAGCCTAGGGGTGGAGGGCAATGAGCAGTTCTTC. Based on the CDR3 plus reference TRBV7-6 and TRBJ2-1, the full variable domain is GAGVSQSPRYKVTKRGQDVALRCDPISGHVSLYWYRQALGQGPEFLTYFNYEAQQDKSGLPNDRFSAERPEGSISTLTIQRTEQRDSAMYRCASSLGVEGNEQFFGPGTRLTVL.

The chain carries TRBV7-9 and TRBJ2-7, with D perhaps matching TRBD1 or TRBD2 (6 bases each). The length of the CDR3 is 16 residues. Trimming took off 3 bases at V and 2 bases at J, with 17 bases between the two ends. In germline, CDR1 is SEHNR, CDR2 FQNEAQ (reference sequence). The CDR3 DNA follows: TGTGCCAGCAGCTTGGGGGTAGGACGGGGGCCCTACGAGCAGTACTTC. As protein: CASSLGVGRGPYEQYF. Supplemented by reference TRBV7-9 and TRBJ2-7, the full variable domain reads DTGVSQNPRHKITKRGQNVTFRCDPISEHNRLYWYRQTLGQGPEFLTYFQNEAQLEKSRLLSDRFSAERPKGSFSTLEIQRTEQGDSAMYLCASSLGVGRGPYEQYFGPGTRLTVT.

This chain links TRBV10-3 with TRBJ2-2; either TRBD1 or TRBD2 may supply D (6 bases each). V was clipped by 10 bases and J by 3 bases, with 15 bases between them. Per the germline V gene, CDR1 is ENHRY and CDR2 is SYGVKD. The CDR3 covers 14 residues. The CDR3 sequence: CATRGTGDTGELFF. The CDR3 nucleotides are TGTGCCACCAGGGGAACGGGGGACACCGGGGAGCTGTTTTTT.

Regarding this clone: Within the sample, other DNA sequences also encode this same CDR3. This chain connects TRBV28 to TRBJ2-7; D unclear. The CDR3 runs 11 residues. The germline V gene encodes CDR1 MDHEN and CDR2 SYDVKM. V was trimmed by 6 bases and J by 4 bases, leaving 7 bases between them. The CDR3 nucleotides are TGTGCCAGCAGCACCTATTACGAGCAGTACTTC. Encoded protein: CASSTYYEQYF.

This sequence joins TRBV27 and TRBJ1-4; possibly TRBD1 for D (5 bases). V was shortened by 6 bases and J by 12 bases, with 20 bases between the two germline ends. CDR1 is MNHEY, CDR2 SMNVEV, per germline (reference sequence). The CDR3 has 14 amino acids. The CDR3 region is CASRAQGRGGELFF. CDR3 nucleotides: TGTGCCAGCAGGGCTCAAGGACGGGGCGGGGAACTGTTTTTT.

J is TRBJ1-5 and V is TRBV4-2; D gene ambiguous. V was trimmed by 0 bases and J by 0 bases, leaving 6 bases between them. CDR1 is LGHNA and CDR2 is YNFKEQ in the germline V gene. The CDR3 sequence is 15 residues long. The CDR3 DNA reads TGTGCCAGCAGCCAAGAACTCTATAGCAATCAGCCCCAGCATTTT. It codes for CASSQELYSNQPQHF.

The V and J genes are TRBV9 and TRBJ2-7, with D possibly being TRBD2 (5 bases). Trimming left V 0 bases short and J 4 bases short, with 14 bases between. Germline loops: CDR1 SGDLS, CDR2 YYNGEE. The CDR3 totals 15 residues. As DNA, the CDR3 is TGTGCCAGCAGCGTAGAACTGGGATCGGGGTACGAGCAGTACTTC. As protein: CASSVELGSGYEQYF.

The chain uses TRBV7-8 and TRBJ2-7; weak D call: TRBD2 (5 bases). The CDR3 runs 13 residues. Trimming stripped 1 base from V and 5 bases from J, with 9 bases between. CDR1 and CDR2 (germline): SGHVS, FQNEAQ. Written as DNA, the CDR3 is TGTGCCAGCAGCTTAGATCTCGGGGACGAGCAGTACTTC. This encodes CASSLDLGDEQYF.

The rearrangement links TRBV5-6 to TRBJ2-5; 12 bases align to TRBD1. The V gene's germline CDR1 is SGHDT and CDR2 YYEEEE. V lost 2 bases, J lost 5 bases, and 4 bases stayed unmatched. This CDR3 region has 15 residues. The CDR3 DNA is TGTGCCAGCAGCTTAGGGACAGGGGGCTGGGAGACCCAGTACTTC. It encodes CASSLGTGGWETQYF. The full variable domain, with the rest looked up from reference TRBV5-6 and TRBJ2-5, is DAGVTQSPTHLIKTRGQQVTLRCSPKSGHDTVSWYQQALGQGPQFIFQYYEEEERQRGNFPDRFSGHQFPNYSSELNVNALLLGDSALYLCASSLGTGGWETQYFGPGTRLLVL.

This clone was found a few times. J is TRBJ1-1 and V is TRBV27; D gene unclear. CDR1 and CDR2 (germline): MNHEY, SMNVEV (reference sequence). The CDR3 covers 14 residues. The V end lost 6 bases, the J end lost 3 bases, and 14 bases lay between the germline ends. CDR3 DNA: TGTGCCAGCAGAAAGAACTTACGGGACACTGAAGCTTTCTTT. It is translated as CASRKNLRDTEAFF.